The sequence of this T cell receptor beta chain was determined in a study of cytomegalovirus exposure and HLA in healthy donors. The CDR3 length is 13 residues. Germline trimming cut 4 bases from V and 4 bases from J; bases unmatched to any gene: 2. The germline V gene encodes CDR1 LGHNA and CDR2 YSLEER. Primers included in the PCR were 60 Vbeta and 13 Jbeta primers. Repertoires were generated with immunoSEQ multiplex PCR, while TCRdb's copy carries only in-frame clones and drops some. The sample includes some 150,000 clones, approximately 80% seen only once; the top ten take around 4.9%. This chain joins TRBV4-3 and TRBJ2-7; 9 bases match TRBD1. This TCR came from a male donor in good health and CMV-seronegative. The sequencing sample was made of PBMCs. This CDR3 is CASSLDRGYEQYF. CDR3 coding DNA: TGCGCCAGCAGCCTGGACAGGGGATACGAGCAGTACTTC.